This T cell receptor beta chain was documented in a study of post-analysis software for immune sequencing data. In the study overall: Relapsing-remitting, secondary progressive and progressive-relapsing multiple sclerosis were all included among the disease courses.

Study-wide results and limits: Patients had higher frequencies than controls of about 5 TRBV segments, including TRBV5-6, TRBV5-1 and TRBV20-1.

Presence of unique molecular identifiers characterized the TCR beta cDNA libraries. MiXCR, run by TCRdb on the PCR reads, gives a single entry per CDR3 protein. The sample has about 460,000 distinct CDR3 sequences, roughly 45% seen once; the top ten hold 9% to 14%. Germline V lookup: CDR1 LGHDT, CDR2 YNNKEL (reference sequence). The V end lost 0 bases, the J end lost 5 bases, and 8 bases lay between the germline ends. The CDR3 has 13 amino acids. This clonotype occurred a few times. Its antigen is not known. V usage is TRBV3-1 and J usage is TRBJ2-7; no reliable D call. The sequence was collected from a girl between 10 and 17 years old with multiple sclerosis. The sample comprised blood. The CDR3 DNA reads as TGTGCCAGCAGCCAAGATATAGGCCACGAGCAGTACTTC. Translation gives CASSQDIGHEQYF.